The rows below give T cell receptor beta chains drawn from one sample of a study of blood T cell repertoires in COVID-19. The table came from immunoSEQ multiplex PCR; TCRdb's copy has only in-frame clones and leaves some out. The sample holds fewer than 60,000 clones, roughly 91% seen once. Sequencing input: peripheral blood. Source of these receptors: an older man with active or convalescent COVID-19. Both conserved end residues are part of each CDR3. The D gene is left open where the match is weak. The listing skips clone size in some rows; elsewhere it reads once, few, many or a size class.

clone_size cdr3_length j_call v_call d_call cdr3_aa cdr3_nt
NA 13 TRBJ2-5 TRBV11-2 NA CASSTGHQETQYF TGTGCCAGCAGCACGGGACATCAAGAGACCCAGTACTTC
once 17 TRBJ2-2 TRBV7-2 NA CASSLQPGDLNTGELFF TGTGCCAGCAGCTTACAACCGGGGGACTTGAACACCGGGGAGCTGTTTTTT
NA 13 TRBJ2-1 TRBV2 NA CASSPQTLPRGFF TGTGCCAGCAGTCCCCAGACCCTTCCCAGGGGGTTCTTC
NA 15 TRBJ2-1 TRBV10-3 NA CAISAGALADGEQFF TGTGCCATCTCGGCGGGGGCCCTGGCGGATGGTGAGCAGTTCTTC
NA 13 TRBJ1-5 TRBV9 NA CASSTDTYQPQHF TGTGCCAGCAGCACGGACACATATCAGCCCCAGCATTTT
NA 12 TRBJ2-1 TRBV5-4 TRBD2 CASSPTSFEQFF TGTGCCAGCAGCCCGACTAGCTTTGAGCAGTTCTTC
NA 15 TRBJ1-1 TRBV3-1/TRBV3-2 NA CASSQVLRSYHEAFF TGTGCCAGCAGCCAAGTTCTCAGAAGTTACCATGAAGCTTTCTTT
NA 15 TRBJ2-4 TRBV5-1 NA CASSPGEVTKNIQYF TGCGCCAGCAGCCCGGGAGAGGTGACCAAAAACATTCAGTACTTC
NA 14 TRBJ1-2 TRBV6-5 TRBD1 CASRLGTENYGYTF TGTGCCAGCAGGCTCGGGACAGAGAACTATGGCTACACCTTC
NA 14 TRBJ2-3 TRBV28 NA CASRGGISTDTQYF TGTGCCAGCAGAGGCGGGATAAGCACAGATACGCAGTATTTT
NA 12 TRBJ1-1 TRBV30 NA CAWSLSFAEAFF TGTGCCTGGAGTCTTTCTTTTGCTGAAGCTTTCTTT
NA 13 TRBJ1-1 TRBV9 NA CASSADRYGEAFF TGTGCCAGCAGCGCCGACAGGTACGGTGAAGCTTTCTTT
NA 16 TRBJ2-1 TRBV7-9 TRBD2 CASSGLAGVPSSEQFF TGTGCCAGCAGCGGGTTAGCGGGGGTTCCCTCCAGTGAGCAGTTCTTC
NA 12 TRBJ1-5 TRBV28 NA CASSFQGPPQHF TGTGCCAGCAGTTTTCAGGGGCCGCCCCAGCATTTT
NA 14 TRBJ1-2 TRBV4-3 TRBD1 CASSQEDRGYGYTF TGCGCCAGCAGCCAGGAGGACAGGGGATATGGCTACACCTTC
NA 14 TRBJ2-5 TRBV19 TRBD1 CASSGQGARETQYF TGTGCCAGTAGCGGGCAGGGGGCCAGGGAGACCCAGTACTTC
NA 16 TRBJ2-1 TRBV5-1 TRBD2 CASSPPFAGGSDEQFF TGCGCCAGCAGCCCTCCCTTTGCGGGGGGGTCCGATGAGCAGTTCTTC
NA 16 TRBJ2-1 TRBV9 NA CASSGGAAVSYNEQFF TGTGCCAGCAGCGGAGGAGCGGCGGTCTCCTACAATGAGCAGTTCTTC
NA 13 TRBJ1-1 TRBV6-1 TRBD1 CASSEGQGTEAFF TGTGCCAGCAGTGAAGGACAGGGAACTGAAGCTTTCTTT